The 8 T cell receptor beta chains listed next were all sequenced from one sample in a study of blood T cell repertoires in COVID-19. The assay was immunoSEQ multiplex PCR, and TCRdb's table has in-frame clones only and misses some. The sample comprises under 300,000 clones, about 87% of which are singletons, and roughly 2.4% rests with the top ten. The sample consisted of PBMCs or T cells enriched from blood (not recorded which). The origin of the receptors is a middle-aged woman with acute COVID-19.

This clone appeared a few times. The chain is built from TRBV27 and TRBJ1-5; tentatively, D is TRBD1 (5 bases). Trimming cost V 2 bases and J 11 bases, with 10 bases left between them. Per the germline V gene, CDR1 is MNHEY and CDR2 is SMNVEV (reference sequence). The CDR3 contains 12 residues. The CDR3 region has the DNA TGTGCCAGCAGTTTAAGGGGAGGTACCCAGCATTTT. Its translation is CASSLRGGTQHF.

The chain has TRBV11-2 and TRBJ1-2; D is uncertain. V lost 3 bases and J 2 bases, leaving 7 bases between the germline ends. This CDR3 is built from 13 residues. The germline V gene has CDR1 SGHAT and CDR2 FQNNGV. CDR3 in amino acids: CASSFGQNYGYTF. In DNA, the CDR3 is TGTGCCAGCAGCTTTGGGCAGAACTATGGCTACACCTTC.

The genes are TRBV9 and TRBJ2-1, with D maybe TRBD2 (6 bases). V shed 4 bases and J shed 8 bases, with 19 bases lying between them. The CDR3 is 15 residues long. Germline V gene data show CDR1 as SGDLS and CDR2 as YYNGEE. The CDR3 sequence is CASSRLVPDYDEQFF. The CDR3 coding sequence is TGTGCCAGCAGCCGACTAGTCCCGGATTACGATGAGCAGTTCTTC.

The chain couples TRBV7-2 to TRBJ2-5; 11 nucleotides align to TRBD2. CDR1 SGHTA and CDR2 FQGNSA come from the germline V gene. V shed 6 bases, J shed 2 bases, and the junction held 5 bases outside the gene matches. The CDR3 length is 15 residues. CDR3 coding DNA: TGTGCCAGCAGAACGGGACTAGCGGCTCAAGAGACCCAGTACTTC. As protein: CASRTGLAAQETQYF.

The gene calls are TRBV7-8 and TRBJ1-1; D is uncertain. From germline, CDR1 is SGHVS and CDR2 FQNEAQ. The CDR3 contains 13 residues. V was pared by 5 bases and J by 2 bases, with 9 bases between. In DNA, the CDR3 is TGTGCCAGCAGCCCCGACACCAACACTGAAGCTTTCTTT. This sequence encodes CASSPDTNTEAFF. The whole variable domain, remainder taken from reference TRBV7-8 and TRBJ1-1, is GAGVSQSPRYKVAKRGQDVALRCDPISGHVSLFWYQQALGQGPEFLTYFQNEAQLDKSGLPSDRFFAERPEGSVSTLKIQRTQQEDSAVYLCASSPDTNTEAFFGQGTRLTVV.

This chain links TRBV15 with TRBJ1-2; tentatively, D is TRBD1 (5 bases). Germline CDR1 and CDR2: LNHNV and YYDKDF (reference sequence). The CDR3 is 15 residues long. Trimming took off 5 bases at V and 0 bases at J, with 13 bases between the two ends. DNA of the CDR3: TGTGCCACCAGCTACCAGGGTGCCGCTAACTATGGCTACACCTTC. This sequence encodes CATSYQGAANYGYTF.

V is TRBV5-1 and J is TRBJ1-6; D is unclear. This CDR3 contains 15 residues. Germline V gene data show CDR1 as SGHRS and CDR2 as YFSETQ. Between the trimmed V and J ends, which lost 1 base and 5 bases, there was a span of 10 bases. The CDR3 DNA reads TGCGCCAGCAGCTTGACACAGCAAAATAATTCACCCCTCCACTTT. This codes for CASSLTQQNNSPLHF. The variable domain in full, with the rest retrieved from reference TRBV5-1 and TRBJ1-6, is KAGVTQTPRYLIKTRGQQVTLSCSPISGHRSVSWYQQTPGQGLQFLFEYFSETQRNKGNFPGRFSGRQFSNSRSEMNVSTLELGDSALYLCASSLTQQNNSPLHFGNGTRLTVT.

The chain recombines TRBV28 with TRBJ1-5; D is unresolved. V was clipped by 4 bases and J by 6 bases, with 10 bases between them. CDR3 length: 13 amino acids. Per the germline V gene, CDR1 is MDHEN and CDR2 is SYDVKM. DNA for the CDR3: TGTGCCAGCAGTTCGGGTTCGGGTCAGCCCCAGCATTTT. Amino acids: CASSSGSGQPQHF.